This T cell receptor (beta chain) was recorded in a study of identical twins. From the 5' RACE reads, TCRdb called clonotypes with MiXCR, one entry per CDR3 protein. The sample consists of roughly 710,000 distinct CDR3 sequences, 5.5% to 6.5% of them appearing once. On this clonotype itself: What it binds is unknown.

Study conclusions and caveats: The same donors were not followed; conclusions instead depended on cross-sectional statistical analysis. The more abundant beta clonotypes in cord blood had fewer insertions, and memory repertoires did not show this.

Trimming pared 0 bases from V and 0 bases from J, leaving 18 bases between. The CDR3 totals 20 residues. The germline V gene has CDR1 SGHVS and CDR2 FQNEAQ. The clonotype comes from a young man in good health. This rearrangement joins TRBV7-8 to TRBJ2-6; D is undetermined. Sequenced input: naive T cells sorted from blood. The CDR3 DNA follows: TGTGCCAGCAGCTTAGCCCATTCCGGAACTAAGAGCTCTGGGGCCAACGTCCTGACTTTC. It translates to CASSLAHSGTKSSGANVLTF.